These 2 T cell receptor beta chains originate from one sample sequenced in a study of blood T cell repertoires in COVID-19. This table comes from immunoSEQ multiplex PCR, and its TCRdb copy is limited to in-frame clones, with some not included. The repertoire holds about 350,000 clones, roughly 90% seen once, with over 3.5% in the top ten. The sequenced sample consisted of peripheral blood. The receptors shown here come from a woman between 55 and 75 years old with COVID-19, enrolled during active disease.

The chain has TRBV5-6 and TRBJ1-1; D unclear. Germline loops: CDR1 SGHDT, CDR2 YYEEEE. The CDR3 runs to 14 residues. V was clipped by 0 bases and J by 1 base, with 7 bases between them. The CDR3 DNA follows: TGTGCCAGCAGCTTGGGGTGGCAGAACACTGAAGCTTTCTTT. Its protein is CASSLGWQNTEAFF.

CDR3 sequence reads: CASSPNSRAVLNSPLHF. CDR3 nucleotide sequence: TGTGCCAGCAGCCCTAATAGCAGGGCCGTTCTTAATTCACCCCTCCACTTT. The genes are TRBV11-2 and TRBJ1-6; tentative D call: TRBD1 (5 bases). CDR1 is SGHAT, CDR2 FQNNGV, per germline. V lost 5 bases and J lost 6, with 20 bases in between. The CDR3 is 17 residues long.